This T cell receptor beta chain was captured by sequencing in a study of T cells in Graves' hyperthyroidism and ophthalmopathy (dated by TCRdb to the late 2010s). Regarding the study in general: Peripheral blood was sampled at the time of initial diagnosis, prior to any treatment. The paper reports TCR Vbeta CDR3 sequencing of 140 or so peripheral blood samples: around 45 ophthalmopathy, some 80 hyperthyroidism and around 17 progressor patients. The 85 to 100 discovery patients were randomly split 7:3 into training and test sets. Prospective prediction of ophthalmopathy was tested in an independent validation cohort of under 20 hyperthyroidism patients and around 16 patients who later progressed to ophthalmopathy. To identify TCR V-J signatures that set the groups apart, the researchers used a discovery cohort of about a hundred patients, made up of 43 with Graves' ophthalmopathy and some 60 with stable Graves' hyperthyroidism. Once sampling was done, hyperthyroidism patients were given methimazole at a starting dose of 30 mg daily, whereas ophthalmopathy patients were given high-dose intravenous methylprednisolone. In addition, the study compared T-cell repertoires in thyroid tissue and in blood from roughly 6 Graves' hyperthyroidism patients.

From the cysteine up to the phenylalanine, the CDR3 has a length of 14 residues. The retained sequence is limited to the CDR3, 42 bases, with the frame set at the first base. The V end loses 6 bases and the J end loses 4 bases, and a stretch of 15 bases separates them. CDR1 and CDR2 are drawn from the germline V gene: MNHEY, SVGEGT. What the research found in general, with its limitations: Ophthalmopathy was separated from stable hyperthyroidism by a 13 V-J signature model, with approximately 86% sensitivity and 81% to 82% specificity obtained in cross-validation and 80%/75% obtained in testing. Most expanded thyroid clonotypes (frequency above 0.001) were also found in blood, which suggests that blood repertoires may mirror thyroid immune responses. Sample size was not statistically predetermined, and investigators were not blinded to group allocation. In validation, the model predicted progression to ophthalmopathy a median of approximately 6.6 months before onset, with approximately 68% sensitivity and around 76% specificity.

The TCR beta CDR3 regions were amplified from the RNA transcripts. The first round of RT-PCR for the TCR CDR3 was performed with the HTBI primer set and the Qiagen OneStep RT-PCR kit. Libraries were constructed in a second round of multiplex PCR, after which size selection and purification were carried out. Sequencing of the libraries was done on an Illumina HiSeq2000 using paired-end 100 bp reads. The paper's data handling went like this. Raw data were processed with SOAPnuke, discarding reads with adapters, uncalled bases, mean Phred below 15, or no exact constant-primer or identifier match. COPE v1.2.5 was used to merge high-quality paired reads, and clonotypes were defined as unique nucleotide sequences. Clonotypes were aligned to IMGT TRBV, TRBD and TRBJ reference segments using MiTCR v1.1. The analysis included only V-J combinations with a frequency above 0.0001, which together covered 98% to 99.2% of the repertoires. A TCS score was defined as the ratio between F50 (clonal expansion) and ExV (chaos), using BLOSUM62-based TCRdist between CDR3 peptides within each V-J. Welch's t-statistics and random forest reduced around 550 V-J features to 13, which were used in a naive Bayes classifier (R e1071). TCRdb applied fastp at Q25 and MiXCR to the public reads, then kept only in-frame beta chains. Each CDR3 protein gets just one entry, which takes the most common genes and DNA from the rows behind it. Clone size and V and J calls follow TCRdb, not the original study. This sample lists about 600,000 distinct CDR3 sequences; approximately 14% were detected once. The top ten clones comprise around 13% of the sample.

Moderately to severely active disease, a Clinical Activity Score of at least 3, a NOSPECS grade of at least 4, and a duration under 3 months were present in ophthalmopathy patients. Exclusion was applied to patients with uncontrolled infections, other autoimmune diseases, pregnancy or lactation. Clinical symptoms, serum thyroxine and TRAb, thyroid ultrasound, and orbital computed tomography formed the basis for the diagnoses. PBMCs were separated from roughly 10 ml of fresh peripheral blood using Ficoll-Paque density gradient centrifugation. Trizol reagent was used to extract total RNA, and RNA quality was then checked on an Agilent 2100 Bioanalyzer. Ten or more counts support this clonotype. This clone's antigen is unknown. Base qualities are missing; no much larger clone stands one base away.

Recombination linked TRBV6-2 or TRBV6-3 to TRBJ1-1; the D gene is unclear. What was sequenced was blood. This clonotype was obtained from a woman between 45 and 60 years old with Graves' ophthalmopathy. The nucleotide sequence reads as follows: TGTGCCAGCAGGCCGACGCGCAGCGGCACTGAAGCTTTCTTT. Its product reads: CASRPTRSGTEAFF.